Detailed here is one T cell receptor (beta chain). Its antigen specificity is not known. No base quality information exists; no much larger clone differs at one position. Germline trimming amounts to 5 bases on V and 5 bases on J, with 15 as the count of junction bases outside the gene matches. Reading from cysteine to phenylalanine, the CDR3 counts 17 amino acids. The entry retains the CDR3 DNA only, 51 bases that are in frame from base 1. Reading the germline V gene gives CDR1 SQVTM and CDR2 ANQGSEA. The sample comes from a study of blood T cell repertoires in COVID-19 (dated by TCRdb to the early 2020s). Broadly, across the study: The collaborator samples originated in the United States, Italy and Spain and spanned the acute and convalescent phases of COVID-19. The prospective study material was composed of cDNA or gDNA derived from T cells, B-cell-depleted T cells, or PBMCs. Deeply sampled blood TCRbeta repertoires from subjects exposed to, actively infected with, or recovered from COVID-19 were included in the dataset. Samples were obtained from the ongoing ImmuneRACE study (first 160 participants) and from 1,200 or so subjects provided by 6 global collaborators. Where available, HLA class I and class II types were taken from metadata supplied by the sample provider and were not determined by assay-based typing. Sample metadata almost always included a de-identified subject ID, COVID-19 status, age in years and sex. The repertoires were released in a freely available public database intended as a resource for research on the immune response to SARS-CoV-2. Overall results and qualifications from the work: How much clinical and demographic metadata was included differed by source and by participant, and the metadata was provided uncurated.

Collaborating institutions collected whole blood in K2EDTA tubes following their own protocols. For TCRbeta analysis, collaborator samples were shipped as frozen whole blood, as isolated PBMCs, or as DNA extracted from either sample type. The immunoSEQ Assay, a bias-controlled multiplex PCR, was used to amplify TCRbeta CDR3 regions from genomic DNA. Per the source publication's procedure: The number of nucleated cells in each sample was estimated from the amplification of reference gene primers within the assay. To quantify the absolute abundance of each unique TCRbeta CDR3 rearrangement, sequence reads were collapsed and filtered. For each sample, productive Simpson clonality was calculated by taking the square root of Simpson's diversity index across productive rearrangements. Held by TCRdb, this immuneACCESS table contains in-frame sequences only and omits some clones. Under half of the omission traces to an unresolved V gene where checked; the cause of the rest is unknown. V, J and clone size derive from that table, while D and trimming were established from the DNA sequence. The sample data list fewer than 110,000 clones, and more than 70% of these were observed just once. The ten most abundant clones make up around 3.4% of the sample.

This TCR was sampled from a woman aged 60-75 years with acute or convalescent COVID-19. The sequenced material came from peripheral blood. Rearrangement joined TRBV29-1 to TRBJ2-1; 10 of the junction bases match TRBD2. The CDR3 protein is CSVRALPLAGVDNEQFF. The nucleotide sequence reads as follows: TGCAGCGTTAGGGCCCTTCCCCTAGCGGGAGTCGACAATGAGCAGTTCTTC.